This T cell receptor beta chain was captured by sequencing in a study of molecular identifiers for immune sequencing clone quantification. The study's findings and limits: Barcode-sharing identical TCR molecules could underestimate highly expanded clone sizes.

MiXCR, run by TCRdb on the PCR reads, gives a single entry per CDR3 protein. The sample has about 510,000 distinct CDR3 sequences; roughly 23% are singletons. Germline loops: CDR1 DFQATT, CDR2 SNEGSKA (reference sequence). This CDR3 comprises 16 residues. V was pared by 6 bases and J by 5 bases, with 23 bases between. Each library that profiled naive CD8 cells came from around 18,000 to 910,000 sorted cells with 10%, 30% or 50% RNA. This clonotype was detected many times. The antigen is unknown. This clonotype was obtained from a human donor in good health. Some libraries in this study had Jurkat cell RNA spiked in. The sample consisted of naive CD8+ T cells from blood, with Jurkat cell RNA spiked in. As to subset: FACS-sorted CD8+CD4-CCR7+CD45RA+ naive T cells. This chain connects TRBV20-1 to TRBJ2-4; weak D call: TRBD1 (8 bases). The chain's CDR3 is CSASKTGDYLQNIQYF. The CDR3, as DNA: TGCAGTGCCTCTAAGACAGGGGACTACCTTCAAAACATTCAGTACTTC.